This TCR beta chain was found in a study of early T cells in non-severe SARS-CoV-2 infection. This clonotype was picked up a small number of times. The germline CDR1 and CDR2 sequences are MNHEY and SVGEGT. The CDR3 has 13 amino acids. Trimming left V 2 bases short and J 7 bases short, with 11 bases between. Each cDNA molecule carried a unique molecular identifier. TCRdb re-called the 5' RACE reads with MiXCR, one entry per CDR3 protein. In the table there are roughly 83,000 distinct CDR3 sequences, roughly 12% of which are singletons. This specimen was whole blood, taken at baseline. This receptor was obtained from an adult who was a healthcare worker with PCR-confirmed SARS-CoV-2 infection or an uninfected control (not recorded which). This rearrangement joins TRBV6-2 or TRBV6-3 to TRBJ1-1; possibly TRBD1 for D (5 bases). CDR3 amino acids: CASSYEGHVEAFF. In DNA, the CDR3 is TGTGCCAGCAGTTACGAGGGGCACGTTGAAGCTTTCTTT.